Following are 19 T cell receptor beta chains from one sample sequenced in a study of blood T cell repertoires in COVID-19. The assay was immunoSEQ multiplex PCR, and TCRdb's table has in-frame clones only and misses some. The sample shows around 290,000 clones, more than 85% of them seen only once. What was sequenced was peripheral blood. These receptor sequences come from a young woman with COVID-19, enrolled during active disease.

This clone was recorded only once. V and J are TRBV2 and TRBJ1-2; D is ambiguous. This CDR3 contains 14 residues. Looked up from germline, CDR1 is SNHLY and CDR2 is FYNNEI. With 4 bases removed from V and 5 bases from J, the gap between germline ends came to 14 bases. The DNA of the CDR3 is TGTGCCAGCAGTGGAGGCGGCTTCTCATATGGCTACACCTTC. It specifies CASSGGGFSYGYTF.

The gene calls are TRBV11-2 and TRBJ1-1; D is unresolved. The CDR3 runs 13 residues. V was trimmed by 6 bases and J by 1 base, leaving 9 bases between them. CDR1 and CDR2 from the germline V gene are SGHAT and FQNNGV. The CDR3 loop reads CASREAQNTEAFF. Written as DNA, the CDR3 is TGTGCCAGCAGGGAGGCCCAGAACACTGAAGCTTTCTTT.

The chain recombines TRBV6-6 with TRBJ2-1; TRBD2 is a possible D gene (6 bases). Per germline, CDR1 MNHNY and CDR2 SVGAGI (reference sequence). The CDR3 has 16 residues. V was cut by 4 bases and J by 5 bases, with 18 bases left in between. The CDR3 loop is CASSLEGPGFDNEQFF. The CDR3 DNA reads as TGTGCCAGCAGTTTGGAGGGACCAGGATTCGACAATGAGCAGTTCTTC.

The rearrangement joins TRBV19 to TRBJ2-2; maybe TRBD2 (6 bases). Germline V CDR1 and CDR2: LNHDA, SQIVND (reference sequence). This CDR3 region has 15 residues. Trimming left V 1 base short and J 7 bases short, with 13 bases between. This chain's CDR3 is CASSIVASVGGELFF. The CDR3 bases are TGTGCCAGTAGTATAGTGGCTAGCGTGGGCGGGGAGCTGTTTTTT.

The chain uses TRBV10-3 and TRBJ2-7, with a possible D match to TRBD1 (5 bases). This CDR3 contains 12 residues. CDR1 and CDR2 (germline): ENHRY, SYGVKD. V lost 8 bases and J lost 0, with 8 bases in between. CDR3 bases: TGTGCCATCCCCGACAGCTCCTACGAGCAGTACTTC. It encodes CAIPDSSYEQYF.

The chain has TRBV7-2 and TRBJ1-6; D ambiguous. The germline gives CDR1 SGHTA, CDR2 FQGNSA. CDR3 length equals 14 residues. V was trimmed by 2 bases and J by 9 bases, leaving 11 bases between them. CDR3 nucleotide sequence: TGTGCCAGCAGCTTACTCCGGAGTGGTTCACCCCTCCACTTT. As protein: CASSLLRSGSPLHF.

The chain carries TRBV10-2 and TRBJ1-5, with 7 bases identical to TRBD1. J was trimmed by 4 bases and V by 6 bases; bases with no gene match: 3. This CDR3 has 13 residues. CDR1 and CDR2 from the germline V gene are WSHSY and SAAADI. This CDR3 is CASRDRINQPQHF. CDR3 in DNA: TGCGCCAGCAGGGACAGGATTAATCAGCCCCAGCATTTT.

V gene TRBV5-1 combines with J gene TRBJ1-5; a possible D gene is TRBD1 (5 bases). Trimming stripped 4 bases from V and 7 bases from J, with 21 bases between. The germline CDR1 and CDR2 sequences are SGHRS and YFSETQ. This CDR3 spans 16 amino acids. In DNA, the CDR3 is TGCGCCAGCAGCCCCGGGGGGACGGCTGACGGGCAGCCCCAGCATTTT. Translating it yields CASSPGGTADGQPQHF.

This clone has just one count. This chain links TRBV9 with TRBJ1-2; no reliable D call. Trimming left V 0 bases short and J 4 bases short, with 10 bases between. This CDR3 has 14 amino acids. CDR1 is SGDLS, CDR2 YYNGEE, per germline. CDR3 sequence reads: CASSVGGSGYGYTF. The CDR3 DNA reads TGTGCCAGCAGCGTAGGCGGCTCGGGCTATGGCTACACCTTC.

The chain employs TRBV19 and TRBJ2-1; 8 bases agree with TRBD1. The V gene's germline CDR1 is LNHDA and CDR2 SQIVND (reference sequence). The CDR3 is 18 amino acids. The J segment lost 0 bases and the V segment lost 5 bases, leaving 12 bases of the junction unmatched. The DNA for the CDR3 is TGTGCCAGTAGTGAGGGGTTGCAAGGACAGGGCTCCTACAATGAGCAGTTCTTC. Translating gives CASSEGLQGQGSYNEQFF.

This clone has only a few counts. The chain couples TRBV19 to TRBJ2-7; 11 nucleotides line up with TRBD2. Germline V gene data show CDR1 as LNHDA and CDR2 as SQIVND (reference sequence). Trimming took 6 bases from V and 3 from J; bases not matched to a gene: 7. The CDR3 has 15 residues. CDR3 in amino acids: CASRTSGTYFYEQYF. The CDR3 coding sequence is TGTGCCAGTAGGACTAGCGGGACCTATTTCTACGAGCAGTACTTC.

J is TRBJ1-5 and V is TRBV30, with a tentative D call TRBD1 (5 bases). The germline gives CDR1 GTSNPN, CDR2 SVGIG (reference sequence). The CDR3 loop spans 13 amino acids. The V gene lost 5 bases and the J gene lost 7 bases, with 15 bases spanning the gap. The DNA for the CDR3 is TGTGCCTGGGCCAGTGGGGCCGGGCAGCCCCAGCATTTT. Translated, it gives CAWASGAGQPQHF.

The chain employs TRBV28 and TRBJ1-2; 8 nucleotides align to TRBD1. CDR3 length: 13 residues. Losses at the gene ends were 6 bases for V and 8 bases for J; bases not matched to a gene: 8. The germline CDR1 and CDR2 sequences are MDHEN and SYDVKM. This CDR3 reads CASSPDRVKGYTF. As DNA, the CDR3 is TGTGCCAGCAGCCCGGACAGGGTAAAAGGCTACACCTTC.

This clone was seen a single time. In DNA, the CDR3 is TGTGCCAGCAGCTCAACGGGACAGGCGATCTCCTACGAGCAGTACTTC. Translating it yields CASSSTGQAISYEQYF. The chain recombines TRBV7-8 with TRBJ2-7; TRBD1 matches at 8 bases. Germline V gene lookup returns CDR1 SGHVS and CDR2 FQNEAQ. The length of the CDR3 is 16 residues. V shed 4 bases, J shed 0 bases, and the junction held 8 bases outside the gene matches.

This sequence joins TRBV6-5 and TRBJ2-1; 9 nucleotides agree with TRBD1. The CDR3 has 15 residues. V lost 6 bases to trimming and J lost 6 bases; unmatched junction nucleotides: 9. Germline lookup yields CDR1 MNHEY and CDR2 SVGAGI. CDR3 DNA sequence: TGTGCCAGCAGGAGCGGGGACAGGGTCATCAATGAGCAGTTCTTC. Residues: CASRSGDRVINEQFF.

There are many counts of this clone. V and J are TRBV7-9 and TRBJ1-1; D not resolved. CDR1 and CDR2 from the germline V gene are SEHNR and FQNEAQ (reference sequence). The CDR3 totals 13 residues. The ends were cut back, 3 bases at V and 0 bases at J, with 5 bases in the middle. The CDR3 DNA follows: TGTGCCAGCAGCTTGCAGGTGAACACTGAAGCTTTCTTT. It is translated as CASSLQVNTEAFF.

This clone was detected once. The V and J genes are TRBV6-1 and TRBJ2-7; a possible D gene is TRBD1 (6 bases). V shed 3 bases and J shed 0 bases, with 15 bases lying between them. CDR3 size: 16 residues. Germline V CDR1 and CDR2: MNHNS, SASEGT. The CDR3: CASSDTGWTDSYEQYF. Written as DNA, the CDR3 is TGTGCCAGCAGTGATACGGGTTGGACAGACTCCTACGAGCAGTACTTC.

CDR3 nucleotides: TGTGCCAGTAGTATGCAGGACGAGCAGTACTTC. Protein sequence: CASSMQDEQYF. The chain joins TRBV19 to TRBJ2-7, with D hard to call. The V gene lost 3 bases and the J gene lost 5 bases, with 5 bases spanning the gap. Germline V gives CDR1 LNHDA, CDR2 SQIVND (reference sequence). The CDR3 length is 11 residues. The full variable domain, with the rest looked up from reference TRBV19 and TRBJ2-7, is DGGITQSPKYLFRKEGQNVTLSCEQNLNHDAMYWYRQDPGQGLRLIYYSQIVNDFQKGDIAEGYSVSREKKESFPLTVTSAQKNPTAFYLCASSMQDEQYFGPGTRLTVT.

CDR3 DNA sequence: TGTGCCAGCAGCTTTCCATCGAGACAGGCAAACACTGAAGCTTTCTTT. Translated, it gives CASSFPSRQANTEAFF. The gene calls are TRBV11-2 and TRBJ1-1, with TRBD1 as a possible D gene (6 bases). The CDR3 length is 16 residues. Trimming took off 3 bases at V and 2 bases at J, with 16 bases between the two ends. Looked up from germline, CDR1 is SGHAT and CDR2 is FQNNGV. Full variable domain (remainder filled in from reference TRBV11-2 and TRBJ1-1): EAGVAQSPRYKIIEKRQSVAFWCNPISGHATLYWYQQILGQGPKLLIQFQNNGVVDDSQLPKDRFSAERLKGVDSTLKIQPAKLEDSAVYLCASSFPSRQANTEAFFGQGTRLTVV.